This entry lists 6 T cell receptor beta chains sequenced from one sample in a study of Ad26.COV2.S vaccination and SARS-CoV-2 variants. This table comes from immunoSEQ multiplex PCR, and its TCRdb copy is limited to in-frame clones, with some not included. The sample lists almost 400,000 clones; over 75% were seen once. Treatment in this sample: roughly 20 received Ad26.COV2.S at low or high dose, single or two shots; about 5 received placebo; per-sample allocation not given. Repertoires come from day 63 after the first vaccine or placebo injection. The sequencing used peripheral blood, collected in a trial of Ad26.COV2.S vaccine versus placebo. Receptor source: a person aged 18-60 years who received the Ad26.COV2.S COVID-19 vaccine or a placebo.

As for this clone: The sample has other DNA sequences that encode this CDR3 too. This chain connects TRBV5-4 to TRBJ2-3, with no clear D. The CDR3 runs 15 residues. From germline, CDR1 is SGHNT and CDR2 YYREEE (reference sequence). Trimming cost V 0 bases and J 3 bases, with 11 bases left between them. CDR3 residues: CASSLAGSGTDTQYF. CDR3 DNA sequence: TGTGCCAGCAGCTTGGCCGGCAGTGGGACAGATACGCAGTATTTT.

In the case of this clone: Other DNA sequences in the same sample also yield this CDR3. This chain uses TRBV6-1 with TRBJ1-1, with D hard to call. Trimming took off 2 bases at V and 3 bases at J, with 10 bases between the two ends. CDR3 length: 14 amino acids. Looked up from germline, CDR1 is MNHNS and CDR2 is SASEGT. The CDR3 spells CASSESRRDTEAFF. The CDR3, as DNA: TGTGCCAGCAGTGAATCAAGAAGGGACACTGAAGCTTTCTTT.

The chain combines TRBV24-1 with TRBJ2-2; D unclear. CDR3 size: 11 residues. CDR1 and CDR2 (germline): KGHDR, SFDVKD. Trimming shortened V by 1 base and J by 7 bases, and 0 bases separated the two germline ends. CDR3 residues: CATSDFGELFF. The CDR3 DNA follows: TGTGCCACCAGTGATTTCGGGGAGCTGTTTTTT.

The rearrangement uses TRBV6-5 and TRBJ2-7, with 7 nucleotides matching TRBD2. From germline, CDR1 is MNHEY and CDR2 SVGAGI. The CDR3 has 15 residues. V trimming: 6 bases; J trimming: 1 base; junction bases outside the gene matches: 9. The CDR3 nucleotides are TGTGCCAGCAGGCAAGAGGCTAGCGGATCCTACGAGCAGTACTTC. It encodes CASRQEASGSYEQYF.

CDR3 protein: CASSLDPGSEAFF. CDR3 bases: TGCGCCAGCAGCTTAGATCCTGGAAGTGAAGCTTTCTTT. The chain employs TRBV5-1 and TRBJ1-1; D not resolved. Trimming pared 2 bases from V and 7 bases from J, leaving 12 bases between. The CDR3 spans 13 residues. Germline CDR1 and CDR2: SGHRS and YFSETQ.

The genes are TRBV12-3 or TRBV12-4 and TRBJ1-1; D is uncertain. The V and J ends lost 1 base and 0 bases respectively, with 3 bases between them. CDR3 length equals 13 residues. The CDR3 sequence: CASSLVMNTEAFF. CDR3 coding DNA: TGTGCCAGCAGTTTAGTAATGAACACTGAAGCTTTCTTT.